These 29 T cell receptor beta chains share one sample of origin, sequenced in a study of blood T cell repertoires in COVID-19. Method: immunoSEQ multiplex PCR; TCRdb's copy keeps in-frame clones and lacks some. The table has under 200,000 clones, nearly 90% seen once. The sequenced sample consisted of peripheral blood. These TCRs come from a man in his sixties with active or convalescent COVID-19.

The gene calls are TRBV3-1 (or the pseudogene TRBV3-2) and TRBJ2-6, with D tentatively TRBD2 (6 bases). Germline CDR1 is LGHDT and CDR2 is YNNKEL (reference sequence). The V and J ends lost 4 bases and 0 bases respectively, with 16 bases between them. The length of the CDR3 is 18 residues. CDR3 residues: CASSRGLHFSSGANVLTF. For the CDR3, the DNA is TGTGCCAGCAGCCGGGGACTCCACTTCAGCTCTGGGGCCAACGTCCTGACTTTC.

The rearrangement links TRBV7-9 to TRBJ1-5, with D possibly being TRBD1 (6 bases). Germline loops: CDR1 SEHNR, CDR2 FQNEAQ (reference sequence). The CDR3 covers 16 residues. Trimming stripped 0 bases from V and 2 bases from J, with 11 bases between. CDR3 sequence (DNA): TGTGCCAGCAGCTTAGCATCAGGGGTTGGCAATCAGCCCCAGCATTTT. The encoded protein is CASSLASGVGNQPQHF.

The chain combines TRBV21-1 with TRBJ2-5; the D call in the table, TRBD1, was not verified against the DNA. TRBV21-1 is a documented pseudogene. The CDR3 runs to 15 residues. CDR3 sequence reads: CASISLSDQAGTQYF. The CDR3 region has the DNA TGTGCCAGCATTTCCCTCTCCGACCAGGCAGGGACCCAGTACTTC.

The V and J genes are TRBV5-4 and TRBJ2-3; TRBD2 matches at 9 bases. The CDR3 consists of 15 residues. V lost 0 bases to trimming and J lost 4 bases; unmatched junction nucleotides: 3. CDR1 is SGHNT and CDR2 is YYREEE in the germline V gene (reference sequence). The CDR3 loop is CASSLGRGGPDTQYF. The CDR3 DNA sequence: TGTGCCAGCAGCTTGGGGCGGGGGGGCCCAGATACGCAGTATTTT. Complete variable domain (other parts from reference TRBV5-4 and TRBJ2-3): ETGVTQSPTHLIKTRGQQVTLRCSSQSGHNTVSWYQQALGQGPQFIFQYYREEENGRGNFPPRFSGLQFPNYSSELNVNALELDDSALYLCASSLGRGGPDTQYFGPGTRLTVL.

Concerning this clone itself: Other DNA sequences within the sample encode an identical CDR3. The genes are TRBV5-1 and TRBJ1-1; TRBD1 agrees at 7 bases. The CDR3 loop spans 14 amino acids. The germline gives CDR1 SGHRS, CDR2 YFSETQ. Unmatched junction bases numbered 3, after V lost 3 bases and J lost 1 base. The CDR3 DNA is TGCGCCAGCAGCTCAGGGACAGCGAACACTGAAGCTTTCTTT. Protein sequence: CASSSGTANTEAFF.

V gene TRBV6-5 combines with J gene TRBJ1-3, with 8 bases matching TRBD1. From germline, CDR1 is MNHEY and CDR2 SVGAGI. CDR3 size: 14 residues. The junction had 4 bases not matched to a gene; V was cut back by 7 bases and J by 2 bases. CDR3 residues: CASTWDRTGNTIYF. The DNA of the CDR3 is TGTGCCAGCACTTGGGACAGGACTGGAAACACCATATATTTT.

This rearrangement joins TRBV4-1 to TRBJ1-1; 8 bases fit TRBD1. V gave up 6 bases and J gave up 1 base; unmatched junction bases: 4. Germline V gene lookup returns CDR1 MGHRA and CDR2 YSYEKL. The CDR3 covers 14 residues. CDR3 bases: TGCGCCAGCAGACTTGGGACAGGGAACACTGAAGCTTTCTTT. Translating gives CASRLGTGNTEAFF.

V and J are TRBV3-1 (or the pseudogene TRBV3-2) and TRBJ2-7; 7 bases are shared with TRBD2. Germline V gene data show CDR1 as LGHDT and CDR2 as YNNKEL (reference sequence). V trimming: 3 bases; J trimming: 3 bases; junction bases outside the gene matches: 2. The CDR3 sequence is 13 residues long. CDR3 amino acids: CASSHGGGYEQYF. The CDR3 nucleotides read TGTGCCAGCAGCCACGGCGGGGGCTACGAGCAGTACTTC.

This chain joins TRBV4-1 and TRBJ2-2; 8 bases agree with TRBD2. V was clipped by 4 bases and J by 7 bases; unmatched bases: 14. Germline values: CDR1 MGHRA, CDR2 YSYEKL. This CDR3 has 17 amino acids. The CDR3 loop is CASSPRGAGGRIGELFF. The CDR3 nucleotides read TGCGCCAGCAGCCCCAGAGGCGCGGGGGGCCGTATCGGGGAGCTGTTTTTT.

V is TRBV5-1 and J is TRBJ2-7; no reliable D call. Trimming removed 3 bases from V and 7 bases from J, with 8 bases in between. Germline CDR1 reads SGHRS; CDR2 reads YFSETQ. The CDR3 spans 11 residues. CDR3 coding DNA: TGCGCCAGCAGCTACGGTCTTGAGCAGTACTTC. Protein: CASSYGLEQYF.

V usage is TRBV19 and J usage is TRBJ2-3, with D tentatively TRBD2 (6 bases). The CDR3 consists of 15 residues. Trimming shortened V by 3 bases and J by 1 base, and 11 bases separated the two germline ends. Germline CDR1 LNHDA, CDR2 SQIVND (reference sequence). The CDR3 DNA sequence: TGTGCCAGTAGTATCGGGACTTTCCGCACAGATACGCAGTATTTT. Translating it yields CASSIGTFRTDTQYF. The whole variable domain, remainder taken from reference TRBV19 and TRBJ2-3, is DGGITQSPKYLFRKEGQNVTLSCEQNLNHDAMYWYRQDPGQGLRLIYYSQIVNDFQKGDIAEGYSVSREKKESFPLTVTSAQKNPTAFYLCASSIGTFRTDTQYFGPGTRLTVL.

The chain carries TRBV5-1 and TRBJ2-7; TRBD2 matches 10 bases. Per the germline V gene, CDR1 is SGHRS and CDR2 is YFSETQ. This CDR3 region has 15 residues. The V segment lost 0 bases and the J segment 5 bases; nucleotides outside the gene matches: 5. The CDR3 DNA follows: TGCGCCAGCAGCTTGGCTAATAGCGGGGGGAACGAGCAGTACTTC. This codes for CASSLANSGGNEQYF.

The V and J genes are TRBV2 and TRBJ1-5, with D maybe TRBD1 (6 bases). Trimming removed 6 bases at V and 4 bases at J, with 13 bases between. CDR1 is SNHLY and CDR2 is FYNNEI in the germline V gene. The CDR3 contains 14 residues. CDR3 DNA: TGTGCCAGCAGGGCGGACAGCGCTAATCAGCCCCAGCATTTT. Its protein is CASRADSANQPQHF.

The chain carries TRBV24-1 and TRBJ2-3; 9 positions agree with TRBD1. Germline CDR1 and CDR2: KGHDR and SFDVKD. V gave up 4 bases and J gave up 2 bases; unmatched junction bases: 6. The CDR3 is made up of 16 amino acids. This CDR3 reads CATSDPRQGDTDTQYF. The CDR3 DNA follows: TGTGCCACCAGTGACCCCAGACAGGGGGACACAGATACGCAGTATTTT.

The J gene is TRBJ2-2, the V gene TRBV5-4; D perhaps matches TRBD1 (6 bases). V lost 0 bases, J lost 3 bases, and 9 bases lay in between. This CDR3 spans 15 amino acids. The germline CDR1 and CDR2 sequences are SGHNT and YYREEE (reference sequence). The CDR3 loop reads CASSLGQEYTGELFF. The CDR3 DNA reads TGTGCCAGCAGCTTGGGACAGGAGTACACCGGGGAGCTGTTTTTT.

In the case of this clone: Different DNA sequences within this sample yield the same CDR3. The chain couples TRBV30 to TRBJ1-5; D not resolved. Germline V gives CDR1 GTSNPN, CDR2 SVGIG (reference sequence). Trimming shortened V by 0 bases and J by 3 bases, and 6 bases separated the two germline ends. This CDR3 has 13 amino acids. The chain's CDR3 is CAWSVQSNQPQHF. The CDR3 DNA is TGTGCCTGGAGTGTACAGTCCAATCAGCCCCAGCATTTT.

The V call is TRBV24-1, the J call TRBJ2-1; TRBD1 might be the D (5 bases). Trimming shortened V by 8 bases and J by 2 bases, and 9 bases separated the two germline ends. Germline V gene sequence: CDR1 KGHDR, CDR2 SFDVKD. The CDR3 length is 13 residues. The CDR3 sequence: CATKGRAYNEQFF. The CDR3 region has the DNA TGTGCCACCAAAGGCAGGGCCTACAATGAGCAGTTCTTC.

The chain's CDR3 is CASSRTGGEETQYF. The CDR3 nucleotides are TGCGCCAGCAGCCGTACAGGGGGCGAGGAGACCCAGTACTTC. J is TRBJ2-5 and V is TRBV5-1; 9 positions agree with TRBD1. Trimming took 4 bases from V and 5 from J; bases not matched to a gene: 6. Per the germline V gene, CDR1 is SGHRS and CDR2 is YFSETQ. This CDR3 spans 14 amino acids.

This chain connects TRBV18 to TRBJ1-3, with D uncertain. This CDR3 spans 15 amino acids. Trimming removed 2 bases from V and 0 bases from J, with 8 bases in between. Germline V gene data show CDR1 as KGHSH and CDR2 as LQKENI. The CDR3 loop reads CASSPETSSGNTIYF. CDR3 bases: TGTGCCAGCTCACCAGAGACAAGCTCTGGAAACACCATATATTTT.

The chain combines TRBV24-1 with TRBJ1-4; D gene ambiguous. V lost 4 bases and J lost 7, with 9 bases in between. CDR1 and CDR2 from the germline V gene are KGHDR and SFDVKD. CDR3 length: 13 amino acids. The CDR3 region has the DNA TGTGCCACCAGTGACGGCTCGGGTGAAAAACTGTTTTTT. Encoded protein: CATSDGSGEKLFF.

This clone was recorded only once. CDR3 in amino acids: CASSLASGQETQYF. The CDR3 DNA sequence: TGTGCCAGCAGCCTAGCGAGCGGCCAAGAGACCCAGTACTTC. The chain uses TRBV3-1 (or the pseudogene TRBV3-2) and TRBJ2-5, with D maybe TRBD2 (5 bases). Germline V gives CDR1 LGHDT, CDR2 YNNKEL (reference sequence). V shed 4 bases and J shed 1 base, with 10 bases lying between them. The CDR3 extends over 14 amino acids.

This clone has just one count. This chain connects TRBV18 to TRBJ2-3; D ambiguous. The germline V gene encodes CDR1 KGHSH and CDR2 LQKENI. The CDR3 consists of 14 residues. Trimming stripped 3 bases from V and 2 bases from J, with 9 bases between. In DNA, the CDR3 is TGTGCCAGCTCACCCCCTAAAAACACAGATACGCAGTATTTT. Its translation is CASSPPKNTDTQYF.

This rearrangement joins TRBV6-1 to TRBJ1-6; D is unclear. This CDR3 is built from 13 residues. The germline gives CDR1 MNHNS, CDR2 SASEGT. V lost 1 base to trimming and J lost 6 bases, with 4 bases between them. The DNA for the CDR3 is TGTGCCAGCAGTGAAGACTTTAATTCACCCCTCCACTTT. Translating gives CASSEDFNSPLHF.

This chain uses TRBV7-9 with TRBJ1-2; D perhaps matches TRBD1 (6 bases). V shed 5 bases and J shed 4 bases, with 14 bases lying between them. The germline CDR1 and CDR2 sequences are SEHNR and FQNEAQ (reference sequence). The CDR3 totals 14 residues. The CDR3 DNA is TGTGCCAGCAGCCGAGAGGGGGTCCCCTATGGCTACACCTTC. It translates to CASSREGVPYGYTF.

The rearrangement uses TRBV11-3 and TRBJ2-2, with 9 bases aligning to TRBD2. Germline V gene sequence: CDR1 SGHNT, CDR2 YENEEA. J was trimmed by 2 bases and V by 5 bases; bases with no gene match: 9. This CDR3 comprises 17 residues. CDR3 protein: CASSPGTSYTNTGELFF. CDR3 DNA sequence: TGTGCCAGCAGCCCGGGGACTAGCTATACTAACACCGGGGAGCTGTTTTTT.

The CDR3 DNA sequence: TGTGCCACCAGTGAGGCGGCTAGCGGGGGCTTGGTCAGGGAGACCCAGTACTTC. This codes for CATSEAASGGLVRETQYF. The chain carries TRBV24-1 and TRBJ2-5, with TRBD2 identical over 10 bases. This CDR3 comprises 18 residues. V shed 4 bases and J 5 bases; nucleotides not matched to a gene: 15. CDR1 is KGHDR, CDR2 SFDVKD, per germline.

This clone showed up just once. The chain recombines TRBV6-5 with TRBJ1-2; possibly TRBD1 for D (6 bases). CDR3 length equals 13 residues. Trimming removed 0 bases at V and 8 bases at J, with 10 bases between. Germline V lookup: CDR1 MNHEY, CDR2 SVGAGI. This chain's CDR3 is CASSYSQGWGYTF. The DNA for the CDR3 is TGTGCCAGCAGTTACTCACAGGGATGGGGCTACACCTTC.

The chain joins TRBV27 to TRBJ2-7; D uncertain. Germline V lookup: CDR1 MNHEY, CDR2 SMNVEV (reference sequence). The CDR3 length is 14 residues. V lost 6 bases to trimming and J lost 3 bases, with 15 bases between them. DNA for the CDR3: TGTGCCAGCAGGCGATTGGGCATGGACTACGAGCAGTACTTC. As protein: CASRRLGMDYEQYF.

The V call is TRBV3-1 (or the pseudogene TRBV3-2), the J call TRBJ2-3, with TRBD2 matching over 11 bases. The CDR3 sequence is 17 residues long. V shed 5 bases, J shed 0 bases, and the junction held 7 bases outside the gene matches. CDR1 is LGHDT, CDR2 YNNKEL, per germline (reference sequence). CDR3 sequence: CASSNIAGGPSTDTQYF. CDR3 nucleotides: TGTGCCAGCAGCAACATAGCGGGGGGGCCAAGCACAGATACGCAGTATTTT.